The 32 T cell receptor beta chains listed next were all sequenced from one sample in a study of T cells in Graves' hyperthyroidism and ophthalmopathy. TCR beta CDR3 sequences were amplified from RNA transcripts. The HTBI primer set drove a first-round RT-PCR of the TCR CDR3. TCRdb recomputed calls from the multiplex PCR reads with MiXCR, one row per CDR3 protein. The sample includes some 380,000 distinct CDR3 sequences, approximately 15% of them seen just once. Sequencing was performed on blood. The receptors shown here come from a young man with Graves' hyperthyroidism that later progressed to Graves' ophthalmopathy.

The table lists this clonotype with many counts. This rearrangement joins TRBV6-1 to TRBJ1-2, with a weak D call TRBD1 (5 bases). Trimming removed 2 bases at V and 10 bases at J, with 11 bases between. Germline assignment: CDR1 MNHNS and CDR2 SASEGT. The CDR3 is 12 residues long. The CDR3 is CASSENWGDYTF. CDR3 bases: TGTGCCAGCAGTGAAAACTGGGGGGACTACACCTTC.

Only a few counts were recorded for this clonotype. The chain combines TRBV6-1 with TRBJ1-6, with TRBD1 as a possible D gene (6 bases). The CDR3 sequence is 15 residues long. The germline V gene encodes CDR1 MNHNS and CDR2 SASEGT. With 8 bases removed from V and 1 base from J, the gap between germline ends came to 12 bases. The CDR3 sequence: CASSAGDSYNSPLHF. Here the CDR3 DNA reads TGTGCCAGCTCGGCAGGGGATTCCTATAATTCACCCCTCCACTTT.

This clonotype was observed at least ten times. J is TRBJ2-7 and V is TRBV12-3 or TRBV12-4; 10 bases agree with TRBD1. Unmatched junction bases numbered 7, after V lost 6 bases and J lost 5 bases. The CDR3 length is 14 residues. The chain's CDR3 is CASSKTGGKNEQYF. The CDR3 DNA is TGTGCCAGCAGCAAGACAGGGGGCAAGAACGAGCAGTACTTC.

This clonotype was detected only a few times. The chain recombines TRBV20-1 with TRBJ1-6, with D maybe TRBD1 (5 bases). Germline CDR1 DFQATT, CDR2 SNEGSKA (reference sequence). This CDR3 has 15 amino acids. V lost 6 bases and J 4 bases, leaving 16 bases between the germline ends. The CDR3 DNA reads TGCAGTGCCAAAGGAGAGAGGGGTTATAATTCACCCCTCCACTTT. Encoded protein: CSAKGERGYNSPLHF.

This clonotype occurred many times. This chain connects TRBV7-9 to TRBJ1-1; tentative D call: TRBD1 (5 bases). Germline V CDR1 and CDR2: SEHNR, FQNEAQ (reference sequence). Trimming stripped 4 bases from V and 0 bases from J, with 15 bases between. CDR3 length: 16 residues. The CDR3 DNA follows: TGTGCCAGCAGCTCGACAGTGTTCGACATGAACACTGAAGCTTTCTTT. Translation: CASSSTVFDMNTEAFF.

The chain recombines TRBV6-1 with TRBJ2-1; 10 bases map to TRBD1. The V and J ends lost 6 bases and 15 bases, in that order; junction bases with no gene match: 11. Germline V CDR1 and CDR2: MNHNS, SASEGT. The CDR3 sequence is 13 residues long. The CDR3 region is CASRPGTGDGWFF. CDR3 bases: TGTGCCAGCAGACCAGGGACAGGGGACGGATGGTTCTTC.

The chain joins TRBV25-1 to TRBJ1-2; tentatively, D is TRBD1 (5 bases). Germline CDR1 reads MGHDK; CDR2 reads SYGVNS. The CDR3 spans 15 residues. V lost 6 bases to trimming and J lost 6 bases, with 20 bases between them. The CDR3 bases are TGTGCCAGCAGGGACCCAGCGGCAGGGCAACATGGCTACACCTTC. Translation: CASRDPAAGQHGYTF.

This clonotype has only a few counts. The chain recombines TRBV18 with TRBJ2-5; 10 bases line up with TRBD1. Per germline, CDR1 KGHSH and CDR2 LQKENI. The V gene end was trimmed by 0 bases and the J gene end by 5 bases; junction bases not matched to a gene: 3. The CDR3 loop spans 15 amino acids. DNA of the CDR3: TGTGCCAGCTCACCACCGACAGGGGGCTGGGAGACCCAGTACTTC. Translation gives CASSPPTGGWETQYF.

This clonotype was detected many times. The chain employs TRBV28 and TRBJ1-2; 8 nucleotides agree with TRBD1. Germline assignment: CDR1 MDHEN and CDR2 SYDVKM. The length of the CDR3 is 13 residues. The J segment lost 9 bases and the V segment lost 3 bases, leaving 6 bases of the junction unmatched. Written as DNA, the CDR3 is TGTGCCAGCAGTTTGGACAGGGTAGCTCGCTACACCTTC. Its protein product is CASSLDRVARYTF.

This clonotype came up a few times. The rearrangement links TRBV25-1 to TRBJ1-5; 7 bases are a match to TRBD1. After removal of 5 bases from V and 2 bases from J, the junction contained 6 bases not matched to a gene. Per germline, CDR1 MGHDK and CDR2 SYGVNS. The CDR3 has 15 residues. The CDR3: CASSQGVGGNQPQHF. Written as DNA, the CDR3 is TGTGCCAGCAGTCAGGGGGTAGGTGGCAATCAGCCCCAGCATTTT.

This clonotype turned up a few times. The rearrangement joins TRBV3-1 to TRBJ1-1, with no clear D. Germline V gene lookup returns CDR1 LGHDT and CDR2 YNNKEL (reference sequence). Trimming stripped 4 bases from V and 3 bases from J, with 21 bases between. The CDR3 is 17 residues long. CDR3 bases: TGTGCCAGCAGCCGCCCCGGACTTTCTGCATATTACACTGAAGCTTTCTTT. It translates to CASSRPGLSAYYTEAFF.

This chain joins TRBV20-1 and TRBJ2-1; D tentatively fits TRBD1 or TRBD2 (5 bases each). The CDR3 is made up of 11 amino acids. The germline gives CDR1 DFQATT, CDR2 SNEGSKA (reference sequence). This CDR3 is CRVNGGNEQFF. The CDR3 region has the DNA TGCAGGGTAAATGGGGGCAATGAGCAGTTCTTC.

This clonotype was seen many times. The CDR3 region has the DNA TGTGCCAGCAGCTTAGATGGCCTGTCTCATACGCAGTATTTT. Its translation is CASSLDGLSHTQYF. This chain links TRBV11-2 with TRBJ2-3; D uncertain. The CDR3 is 14 amino acids. From germline, CDR1 is SGHAT and CDR2 FQNNGV. V lost 0 bases, J lost 7 bases, and 11 bases lay in between.

This clonotype was detected only a few times. The chain uses TRBV20-1 and TRBJ2-2, with 7 nucleotides matching TRBD1. Germline V gives CDR1 DFQATT, CDR2 SNEGSKA (reference sequence). The CDR3 covers 14 residues. J gave up 5 bases and V 5 bases, and 8 bases lay outside the gene matches. The CDR3 region has the DNA TGCAGTGCTGAGACAGGGTACAGGACCGGGGAGCTGTTTTTT. Protein product: CSAETGYRTGELFF.

This chain joins TRBV5-1 and TRBJ2-3; TRBD1 might be the D (5 bases). Germline loops: CDR1 SGHRS, CDR2 YFSETQ. The CDR3 is made up of 16 amino acids. V lost 0 bases to trimming and J lost 0 bases, with 11 bases between them. CDR3 in amino acids: CASSLGQQISTDTQYF. CDR3 in DNA: TGCGCCAGCAGCTTGGGACAGCAGATTAGCACAGATACGCAGTATTTT.

This clonotype was detected only a few times. The rearrangement links TRBV27 to TRBJ2-7; the match to TRBD1 covers 9 bases. Germline V gene data show CDR1 as MNHEY and CDR2 as SMNVEV (reference sequence). This CDR3 is 15 amino acids long. The V gene end was trimmed by 2 bases and the J gene end by 9 bases; junction bases not matched to a gene: 11. Here the CDR3 DNA reads TGTGCCAGCAGTTTAAGGTTGACAGGGGGGAAAGTGCAGTACTTC. It translates to CASSLRLTGGKVQYF.

This sequence joins TRBV20-1 and TRBJ1-2, with 8 bases fitting TRBD1. V lost 1 base, J lost 7 bases, and 8 bases stayed unmatched. The CDR3 is 14 amino acids. Germline CDR1 is DFQATT and CDR2 is SNEGSKA (reference sequence). CDR3 protein: CSARVQGALGGYTF. The CDR3 region has the DNA TGCAGTGCTAGAGTCCAGGGGGCGCTTGGTGGCTACACCTTC.

This clonotype was seen only a few times. The V call is TRBV18, the J call TRBJ2-7, with TRBD2 as a possible D gene (7 bases). Germline assignment: CDR1 KGHSH and CDR2 LQKENI. V dropped 6 bases and J dropped 5 bases, with 20 bases sitting between them. The CDR3 consists of 15 residues. CDR3 protein: CASSPSAGAADEQYF. The CDR3 coding sequence is TGTGCCAGCTCCCCCTCCGCGGGGGCAGCTGACGAGCAGTACTTC.

The sample holds many counts of this clonotype. This sequence joins TRBV24-1 and TRBJ2-3; D gene ambiguous. Deletions cut 8 bases from V and 0 bases from J, with 11 bases between. CDR3 length: 14 residues. CDR1 KGHDR and CDR2 SFDVKD come from the germline V gene. In DNA, the CDR3 is TGTGCCACCAAAAAGGGCGACAGCACAGATACGCAGTATTTT. Protein: CATKKGDSTDTQYF.

This clonotype was counted between two and nine times. This chain links TRBV30 with TRBJ1-2; the D gene is possibly TRBD1 (5 bases). Deletions cut 6 bases from V and 7 bases from J, with 12 bases between. This CDR3 region has 11 residues. From germline, CDR1 is GTSNPN and CDR2 SVGIG (reference sequence). CDR3 in amino acids: CACWGGAGYTF. The CDR3 coding sequence is TGTGCCTGTTGGGGTGGGGCTGGCTACACCTTC.

This clonotype came up many times. The J gene is TRBJ1-6, the V gene TRBV28; D perhaps matches TRBD1 (5 bases). This CDR3 has 13 amino acids. Germline CDR1 reads MDHEN; CDR2 reads SYDVKM. V was cut by 5 bases and J by 8 bases, with 10 bases left in between. CDR3 in amino acids: CASSLGGYSPLHF. The CDR3 DNA sequence: TGTGCCAGCAGTCTCGGGGGTTATTCACCCCTCCACTTT. Combining the CDR3 with reference TRBV28 and TRBJ1-6 gives the whole variable domain DVKVTQSSRYLVKRTGEKVFLECVQDMDHENMFWYRQDPGLGLRLIYFSYDVKMKEKGDIPEGYSVSREKKERFSLILESASTNQTSMYLCASSLGGYSPLHFGNGTRLTVT.

The genes are TRBV10-3 and TRBJ2-7; perhaps TRBD1 as D (5 bases). CDR1 and CDR2 (germline): ENHRY, SYGVKD. The CDR3 is made up of 14 amino acids. V lost 2 bases and J 4 bases, leaving 12 bases between the germline ends. In DNA, the CDR3 is TGTGCCATCAGTGAGAGGGGAAATGCTTACGAGCAGTACTTC. Translating it yields CAISERGNAYEQYF.

This clonotype was seen many times. The chain uses TRBV6-1 and TRBJ1-5; D is uncertain. CDR1 is MNHNS and CDR2 is SASEGT in the germline V gene. Between the trimmed V and J ends, which lost 1 base and 13 bases, there was a span of 8 bases. The CDR3 covers 11 residues. The CDR3 sequence is CASSEGGPQHF. The CDR3 DNA sequence: TGTGCCAGCAGTGAAGGCGGCCCACAGCATTTT.

This clonotype was detected a few times. The genes are TRBV28 and TRBJ2-2; no reliable D call. The V and J ends lost 5 bases and 6 bases respectively, with 10 bases between them. From germline, CDR1 is MDHEN and CDR2 SYDVKM. CDR3 length: 13 amino acids. CDR3 region: CASSPTRSGELFF. Here the CDR3 DNA reads TGTGCCAGCAGTCCCACACGGTCCGGGGAGCTGTTTTTT.

This clonotype was recorded many times. The chain employs TRBV28 and TRBJ1-6, with D maybe TRBD1 (5 bases). The CDR3 is 13 amino acids. V was pared by 5 bases and J by 9 bases, with 11 bases between. Looked up from germline, CDR1 is MDHEN and CDR2 is SYDVKM. CDR3 sequence (DNA): TGTGCCAGCAGTCCGGGGGACGGTTCACCCCTCCACTTT. It translates to CASSPGDGSPLHF.

This clonotype was seen a few times. The rearrangement links TRBV4-1 to TRBJ2-2, with D perhaps TRBD2 (6 bases). V was trimmed by 0 bases and J by 1 base, leaving 12 bases between them. Germline CDR1 is MGHRA and CDR2 is YSYEKL. This CDR3 is 17 amino acids long. The CDR3 region is CASSQDWARGNTGELFF. The CDR3 DNA sequence: TGCGCCAGCAGCCAAGATTGGGCGCGGGGGAACACCGGGGAGCTGTTTTTT.

This clonotype was seen a handful of times. The chain carries TRBV20-1 and TRBJ1-3; TRBD1 agrees at 7 bases. The junction had 2 bases not matched to a gene; V was cut back by 0 bases and J by 0 bases. Germline values: CDR1 DFQATT, CDR2 SNEGSKA (reference sequence). This CDR3 comprises 15 residues. The CDR3 reads CSARDTGVSGNTIYF. CDR3 DNA: TGCAGTGCTAGAGATACAGGGGTCTCTGGAAACACCATATATTTT.

J is TRBJ2-3 and V is TRBV28; no definite D call. Trimming removed 8 bases from V and 1 base from J, with 7 bases in between. From germline, CDR1 is MDHEN and CDR2 SYDVKM. The CDR3 covers 12 residues. The CDR3 region is CASGSRTDTQYF. Here the CDR3 DNA reads TGTGCCAGCGGGTCCCGCACAGATACGCAGTATTTT.

This clonotype was observed at least ten times. V is TRBV3-1 and J is TRBJ2-2; D ambiguous. Germline CDR1 reads LGHDT; CDR2 reads YNNKEL (reference sequence). The CDR3 extends over 13 amino acids. Between the trimmed V and J ends, which lost 4 bases and 5 bases, there was a span of 8 bases. The CDR3 DNA reads as TGTGCCAGCAGCCGATACGGTACCGGGGAGCTGTTTTTT. It is translated as CASSRYGTGELFF.

In its sample, this clonotype was seen many times. This chain joins TRBV12-3 or TRBV12-4 and TRBJ1-1, with 7 nucleotides matching TRBD1. The V gene end was trimmed by 3 bases and the J gene end by 2 bases; junction bases not matched to a gene: 18. The CDR3 covers 19 residues. The CDR3 protein is CASSFGSWDSPPGNTEAFF. CDR3 DNA sequence: TGTGCCAGCAGTTTCGGTTCGTGGGACAGCCCACCGGGCAACACTGAAGCTTTCTTT.

Many counts were recorded for this clonotype. The chain combines TRBV3-1 with TRBJ1-2; D ambiguous. Trimming cost V 4 bases and J 0 bases, with 3 bases left between them. The CDR3 consists of 12 residues. Germline V gives CDR1 LGHDT, CDR2 YNNKEL (reference sequence). The CDR3 is CASSPANYGYTF. The CDR3 nucleotides are TGTGCCAGCAGCCCAGCTAACTATGGCTACACCTTC.

This clonotype appeared many times. The chain has TRBV18 and TRBJ1-6, with TRBD1 as a possible D gene (6 bases). V lost 1 base and J 3 bases, leaving 7 bases between the germline ends. Germline lookup yields CDR1 KGHSH and CDR2 LQKENI. The CDR3 spans 15 residues. For the CDR3, the DNA is TGTGCCAGCTCACCACGGACAGACTATAATTCACCCCTCCACTTT. Protein product: CASSPRTDYNSPLHF.